This note documents a single T cell receptor beta chain sequence. Its antigen is as yet unknown. Sequenced by immunoSEQ multiplex PCR; TCRdb stores in-frame clones only, minus some. Here the sample spans approximately 12,000 clones, 76% being singletons. In germline, CDR1 is LGHNA, CDR2 YSLEER. V was clipped by 0 bases and J by 5 bases, with 13 bases between them. The CDR3 has 15 residues. The data stem from a study of tumor-infiltrating lymphocytes in localized non-small cell lung cancer. Across the study: Patients included smokers and never-smokers with various histologies, some sampled after neoadjuvant chemotherapy. From each patient, both tumor and uninvolved lung, non-adjacent to tumor, were sampled.

Study results and limitations: Tumors had more T cell infiltration than uninvolved lung, per TCRbeta sequencing and CD3 counts. IM1 and IM2 tumors showed no difference in T-cell fraction.

The chain combines TRBV4-3 with TRBJ1-2; tentatively, D is TRBD1 (6 bases). The origin of this receptor is a human donor with non-small cell lung cancer. Material: uninvolved lung tissue not adjacent to the tumor. The CDR3 loop reads CASSQEWGRAYGYTF. CDR3 DNA: TGCGCCAGCAGCCAAGAATGGGGGCGTGCTTATGGCTACACCTTC.